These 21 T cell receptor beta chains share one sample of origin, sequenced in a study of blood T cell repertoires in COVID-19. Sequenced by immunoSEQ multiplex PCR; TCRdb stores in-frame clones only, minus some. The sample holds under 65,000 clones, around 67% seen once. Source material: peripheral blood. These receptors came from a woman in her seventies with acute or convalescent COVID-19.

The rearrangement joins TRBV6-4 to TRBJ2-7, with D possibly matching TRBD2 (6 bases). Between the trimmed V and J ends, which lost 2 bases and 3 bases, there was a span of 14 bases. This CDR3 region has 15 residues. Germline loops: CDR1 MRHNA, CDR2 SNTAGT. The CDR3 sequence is CASSDRSGVYYEQYV. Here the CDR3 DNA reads TGTGCCAGCAGTGACAGATCGGGAGTCTACTACGAGCAGTACGTC.

The CDR3 loop is CASSSIRDRGGSGNTIYF. The CDR3 region has the DNA TGTGCCAGCAGCTCCATCCGGGACAGGGGCGGCTCTGGAAACACCATATATTTT. The V and J genes are TRBV5-6 and TRBJ1-3; 10 nucleotides agree with TRBD1. There are 18 residues in the CDR3. The trim removed 3 bases at V and 0 bases at J, leaving 9 bases unmatched. CDR1 SGHDT and CDR2 YYEEEE come from the germline V gene.

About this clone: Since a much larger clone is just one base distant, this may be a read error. CDR3 region: CTSSLESGNTIYF. CDR3 sequence (DNA): TGTACCAGCAGTTTGGAGTCTGGAAACACCATATATTTT. This sequence joins TRBV12-3 or TRBV12-4 and TRBJ1-3; D unclear. This CDR3 has 13 amino acids.

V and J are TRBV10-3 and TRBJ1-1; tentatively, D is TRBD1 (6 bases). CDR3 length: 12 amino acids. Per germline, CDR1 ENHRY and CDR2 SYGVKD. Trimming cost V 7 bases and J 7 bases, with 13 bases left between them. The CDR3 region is CAITGGAGEAFF. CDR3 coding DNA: TGTGCCATCACGGGGGGCGCGGGTGAAGCTTTCTTT.

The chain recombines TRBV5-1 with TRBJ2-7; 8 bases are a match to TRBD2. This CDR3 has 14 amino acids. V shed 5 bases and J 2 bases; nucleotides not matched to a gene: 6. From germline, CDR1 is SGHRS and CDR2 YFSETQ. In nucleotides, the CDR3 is TGCGCCAGCAGTACAGCGGGGGCCCCCTACGAGCAGTACGTC. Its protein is CASSTAGAPYEQYV.

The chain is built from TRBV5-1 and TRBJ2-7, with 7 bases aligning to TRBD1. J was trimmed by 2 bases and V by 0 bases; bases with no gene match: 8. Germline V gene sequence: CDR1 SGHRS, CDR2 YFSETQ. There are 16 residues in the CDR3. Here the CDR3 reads CASSLGSGTVTYEQYF. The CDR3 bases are TGCGCCAGCAGCTTGGGGTCCGGGACAGTAACCTACGAGCAGTACTTC.

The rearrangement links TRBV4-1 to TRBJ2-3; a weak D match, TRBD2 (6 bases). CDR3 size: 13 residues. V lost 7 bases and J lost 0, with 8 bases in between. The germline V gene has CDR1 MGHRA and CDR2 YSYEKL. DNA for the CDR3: TGCGCCAGCAAGGAGGGAAGCACAGATACGCAGTATTTT. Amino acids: CASKEGSTDTQYF.

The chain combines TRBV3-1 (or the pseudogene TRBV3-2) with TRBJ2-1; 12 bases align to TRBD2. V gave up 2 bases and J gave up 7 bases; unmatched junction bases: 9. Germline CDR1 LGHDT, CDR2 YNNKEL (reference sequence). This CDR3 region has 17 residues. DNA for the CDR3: TGTGCCAGCAGCCAAACTCTCGGGACTAGCGGGCAAAATGAGCAGTTCTTC. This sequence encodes CASSQTLGTSGQNEQFF.

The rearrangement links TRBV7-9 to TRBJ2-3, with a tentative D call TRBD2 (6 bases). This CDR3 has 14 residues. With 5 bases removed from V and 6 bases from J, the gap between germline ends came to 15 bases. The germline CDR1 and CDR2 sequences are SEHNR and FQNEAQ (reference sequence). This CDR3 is CASSPQALADTQYF. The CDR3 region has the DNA TGTGCCAGCAGCCCGCAAGCTCTAGCGGATACGCAGTATTTT. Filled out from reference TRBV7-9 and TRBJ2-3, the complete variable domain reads DTGVSQNPRHKITKRGQNVTFRCDPISEHNRLYWYRQTLGQGPEFLTYFQNEAQLEKSRLLSDRFSAERPKGSFSTLEIQRTEQGDSAMYLCASSPQALADTQYFGPGTRLTVL.

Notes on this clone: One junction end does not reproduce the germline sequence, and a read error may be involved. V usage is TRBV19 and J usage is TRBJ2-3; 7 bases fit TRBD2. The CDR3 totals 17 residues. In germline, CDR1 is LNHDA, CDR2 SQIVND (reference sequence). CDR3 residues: CASQPIGSGGYTGTQYF. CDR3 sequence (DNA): TGTGCCAGTCAACCCATCGGTTCGGGGGGATACACAGGTACGCAGTATTTT.

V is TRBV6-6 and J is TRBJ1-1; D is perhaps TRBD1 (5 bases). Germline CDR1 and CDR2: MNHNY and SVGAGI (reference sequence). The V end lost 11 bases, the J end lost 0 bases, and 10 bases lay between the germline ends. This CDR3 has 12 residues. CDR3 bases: TGTGCCGTGGGGGGATTGAACACTGAAGCTTTCTTT. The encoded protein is CAVGGLNTEAFF.

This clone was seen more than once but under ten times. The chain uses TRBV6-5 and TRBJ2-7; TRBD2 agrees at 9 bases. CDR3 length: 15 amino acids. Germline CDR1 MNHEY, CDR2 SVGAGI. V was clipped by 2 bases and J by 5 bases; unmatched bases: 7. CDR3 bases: TGTGCCAGCAGTTACGCAAAGCGGGGGGTAAACGAGCAGTACGTC. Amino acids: CASSYAKRGVNEQYV.

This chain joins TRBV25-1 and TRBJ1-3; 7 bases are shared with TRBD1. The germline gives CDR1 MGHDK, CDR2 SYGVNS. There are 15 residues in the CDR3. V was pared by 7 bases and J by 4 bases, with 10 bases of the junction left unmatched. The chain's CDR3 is CASTDDRVGGNTIYF. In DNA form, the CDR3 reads TGTGCCAGCACCGACGACAGGGTTGGAGGAAACACCATATATTTT.

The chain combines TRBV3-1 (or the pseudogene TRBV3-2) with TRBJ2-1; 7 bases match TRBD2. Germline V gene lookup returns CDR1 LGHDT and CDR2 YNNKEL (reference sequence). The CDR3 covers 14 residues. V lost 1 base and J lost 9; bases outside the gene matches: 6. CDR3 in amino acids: CASSQVVREGEQFF. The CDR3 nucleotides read TGTGCCAGCAGCCAAGTTGTCAGGGAGGGTGAGCAGTTCTTC.

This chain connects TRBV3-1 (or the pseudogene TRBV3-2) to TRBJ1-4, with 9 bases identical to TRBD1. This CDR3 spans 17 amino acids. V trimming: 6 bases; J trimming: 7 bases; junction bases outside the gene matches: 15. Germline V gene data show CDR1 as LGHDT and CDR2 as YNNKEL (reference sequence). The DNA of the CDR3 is TGTGCCAGCAGAACACAGGGGGCCGGCTTACGGGGTGAAAAACTGTTTTTT. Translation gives CASRTQGAGLRGEKLFF.

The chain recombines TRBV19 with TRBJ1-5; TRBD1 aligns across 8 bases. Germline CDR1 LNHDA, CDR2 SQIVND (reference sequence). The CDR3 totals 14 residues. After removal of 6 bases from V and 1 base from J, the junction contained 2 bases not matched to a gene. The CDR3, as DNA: TGTGCCAGTAGACAGGGGGGGAGCAATCAGCCCCAGCATTTT. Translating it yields CASRQGGSNQPQHF. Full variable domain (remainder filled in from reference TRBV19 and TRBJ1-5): DGGITQSPKYLFRKEGQNVTLSCEQNLNHDAMYWYRQDPGQGLRLIYYSQIVNDFQKGDIAEGYSVSREKKESFPLTVTSAQKNPTAFYLCASRQGGSNQPQHFGDGTRLSIL.

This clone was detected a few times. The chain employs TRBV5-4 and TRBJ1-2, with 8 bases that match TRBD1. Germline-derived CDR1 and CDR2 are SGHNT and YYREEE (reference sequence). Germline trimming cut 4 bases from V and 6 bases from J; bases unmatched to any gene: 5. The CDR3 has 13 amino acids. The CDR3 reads CASSPTGGHGYTF. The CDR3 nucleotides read TGTGCCAGCAGCCCCACAGGGGGACATGGCTACACCTTC. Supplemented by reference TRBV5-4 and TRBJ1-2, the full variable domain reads ETGVTQSPTHLIKTRGQQVTLRCSSQSGHNTVSWYQQALGQGPQFIFQYYREEENGRGNFPPRFSGLQFPNYSSELNVNALELDDSALYLCASSPTGGHGYTFGSGTRLTVV.

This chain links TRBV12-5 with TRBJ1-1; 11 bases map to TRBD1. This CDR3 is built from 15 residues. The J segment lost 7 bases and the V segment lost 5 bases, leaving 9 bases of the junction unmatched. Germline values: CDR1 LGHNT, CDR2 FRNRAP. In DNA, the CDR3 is TGTGCTAGTGGTCACTACCGGGACAGGGGGGATGAAGCTTTCTTT. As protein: CASGHYRDRGDEAFF.

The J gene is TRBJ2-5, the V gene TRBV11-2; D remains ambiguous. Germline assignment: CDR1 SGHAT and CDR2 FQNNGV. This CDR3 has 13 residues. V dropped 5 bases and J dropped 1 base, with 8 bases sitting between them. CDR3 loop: CASSPRLQETQYF. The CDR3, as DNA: TGTGCCAGCAGCCCCCGACTCCAAGAGACCCAGTACTTC.

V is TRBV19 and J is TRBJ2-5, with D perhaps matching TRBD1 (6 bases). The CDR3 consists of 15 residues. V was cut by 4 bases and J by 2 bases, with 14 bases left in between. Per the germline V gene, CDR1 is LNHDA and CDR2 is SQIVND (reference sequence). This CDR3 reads CASSTQQGSQETQYF. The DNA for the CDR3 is TGTGCCAGTAGTACCCAACAGGGTTCACAAGAGACCCAGTACTTC. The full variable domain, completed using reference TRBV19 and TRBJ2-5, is DGGITQSPKYLFRKEGQNVTLSCEQNLNHDAMYWYRQDPGQGLRLIYYSQIVNDFQKGDIAEGYSVSREKKESFPLTVTSAQKNPTAFYLCASSTQQGSQETQYFGPGTRLLVL.

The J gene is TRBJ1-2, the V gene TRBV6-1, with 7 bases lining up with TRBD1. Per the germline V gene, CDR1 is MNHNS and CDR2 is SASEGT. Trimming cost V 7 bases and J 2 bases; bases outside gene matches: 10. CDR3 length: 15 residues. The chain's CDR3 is CASTSGAGGNYGYTF. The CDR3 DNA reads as TGTGCCAGCACCTCCGGGGCAGGGGGGAACTATGGCTACACCTTC.